This T cell receptor (beta chain) came from a study of radiotherapy plus CTLA-4 blockade in lung cancer. Whole-study context: Patients showed objective responses in 15% to 20% of cases, and disease control was achieved by 31%.

This table comes from immunoSEQ multiplex PCR, and its TCRdb copy is limited to in-frame clones, with some not included. Among about 120,000 clones listed, just under 80% were seen once. The CDR3 length is 16 residues. Unmatched junction bases numbered 8, after V lost 6 bases and J lost 1 base. Germline V gene sequence: CDR1 MNHNY, CDR2 SVGAGI (reference sequence). Concerning this clone itself: Its antigen is not known.

Study observations and caveats: Some TCR clones had been derived from tumors. These clones expanded in peripheral blood after radiotherapy plus ipilimumab.

Those with chemo-refractory metastatic non-small-cell lung cancer were treated with focal radiation combined with CTLA-4 blockade using ipilimumab. The source was peripheral blood, collected from a patient treated with radiotherapy plus ipilimumab. The origin of this receptor is a human donor with non-small cell lung cancer who had a partial response to radiotherapy plus ipilimumab. The V gene is TRBV6-6, the J gene TRBJ2-2; 7 nucleotides agree with TRBD1. CDR3 sequence: CASSVRGQLNTGELFF. The DNA for the CDR3 is TGTGCCAGCAGCGTAAGGGGGCAACTGAACACCGGGGAGCTGTTTTTT.